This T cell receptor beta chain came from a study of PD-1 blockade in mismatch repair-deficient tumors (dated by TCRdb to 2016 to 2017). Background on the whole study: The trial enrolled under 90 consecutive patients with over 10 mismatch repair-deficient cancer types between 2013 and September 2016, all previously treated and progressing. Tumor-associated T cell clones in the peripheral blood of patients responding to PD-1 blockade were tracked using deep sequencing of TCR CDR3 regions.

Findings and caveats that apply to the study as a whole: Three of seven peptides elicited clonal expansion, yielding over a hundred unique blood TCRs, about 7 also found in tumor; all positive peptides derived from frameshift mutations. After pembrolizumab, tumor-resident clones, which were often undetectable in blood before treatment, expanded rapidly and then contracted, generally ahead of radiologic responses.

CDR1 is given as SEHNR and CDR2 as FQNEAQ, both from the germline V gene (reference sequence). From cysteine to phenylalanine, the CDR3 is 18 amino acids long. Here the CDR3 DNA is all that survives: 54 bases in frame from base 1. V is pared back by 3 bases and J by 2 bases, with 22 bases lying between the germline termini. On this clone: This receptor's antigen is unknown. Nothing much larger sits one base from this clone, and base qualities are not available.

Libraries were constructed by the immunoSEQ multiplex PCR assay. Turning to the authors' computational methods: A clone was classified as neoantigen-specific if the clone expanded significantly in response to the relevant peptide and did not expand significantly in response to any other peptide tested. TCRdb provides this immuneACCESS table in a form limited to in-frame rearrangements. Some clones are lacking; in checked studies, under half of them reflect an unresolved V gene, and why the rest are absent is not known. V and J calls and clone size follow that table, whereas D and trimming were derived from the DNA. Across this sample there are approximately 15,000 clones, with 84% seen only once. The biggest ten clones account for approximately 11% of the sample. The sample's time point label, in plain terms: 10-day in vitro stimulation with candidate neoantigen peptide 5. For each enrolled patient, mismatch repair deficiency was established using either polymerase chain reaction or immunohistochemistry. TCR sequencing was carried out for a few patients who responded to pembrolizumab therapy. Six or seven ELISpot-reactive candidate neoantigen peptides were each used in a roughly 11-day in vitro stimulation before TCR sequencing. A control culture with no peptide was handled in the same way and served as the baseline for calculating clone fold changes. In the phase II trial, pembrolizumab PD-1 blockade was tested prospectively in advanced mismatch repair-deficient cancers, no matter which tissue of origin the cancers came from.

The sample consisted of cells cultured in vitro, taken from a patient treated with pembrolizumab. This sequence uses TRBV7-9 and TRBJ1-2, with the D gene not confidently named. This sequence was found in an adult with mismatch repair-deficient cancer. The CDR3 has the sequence CASSLGLLGTPKNYGYTF. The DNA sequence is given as TGTGCCAGCAGCTTGGGTCTTTTAGGAACACCCAAGAACTATGGCTACACCTTC.